These T cell receptor beta chains were read from a single sample in a study of blood T cell repertoires in COVID-19. Data came from immunoSEQ multiplex PCR; TCRdb stores just in-frame clones and leaves some out. The profile shows about 350,000 clones, 87% of them singletons. The specimen sequenced was PBMCs or T cells enriched from blood (not recorded which). All receptors derive from a woman in her 30s who had recovered from COVID-19. Each CDR3 is given with its conserved first and last residue. The order of the fields is D gene, J gene, V gene, clone size, CDR3 protein, CDR3 DNA. A D gene is named only where the DNA matches it firmly. Rows give clone size only sometimes, using once, few, many, or a class for an expanded clone.

D: NA; J: TRBJ1-1; V: TRBV19; size: NA; CDR3: CASSKQGNTEAFF; DNA: TGTGCCAGTAGTAAACAGGGGAACACTGAAGCTTTCTTT
D: NA; J: TRBJ1-4; V: TRBV2; size: NA; CDR3: CASSARKAATNEKLFF; DNA: TGTGCCAGCAGTGCGAGGAAAGCCGCAACTAATGAAAAACTGTTTTTT
D: TRBD1; J: TRBJ1-6; V: TRBV2; size: NA; CDR3: CASNRGNSPLHF; DNA: TGTGCCAGCAACAGGGGGAATTCACCCCTCCACTTT
D: NA; J: TRBJ2-7; V: TRBV5-4; size: few; CDR3: CASSLGEVSYEQYF; DNA: TGTGCCAGCAGCTTGGGAGAGGTCTCCTACGAGCAGTACTTC
D: TRBD1; J: TRBJ1-3; V: TRBV28; size: NA; CDR3: CASSSPLGQGARNTIYF; DNA: TGTGCCAGCAGTTCACCCTTAGGACAGGGGGCTAGAAACACCATATATTTT
D: NA; J: TRBJ1-2; V: TRBV19; size: few; CDR3: CASSTSGGVSGYTF; DNA: TGTGCCAGTAGTACGTCGGGGGGGGTGAGCGGCTACACCTTC
D: NA; J: TRBJ2-7; V: TRBV18; size: NA; CDR3: CASSLREGMEQYF; DNA: TGTGCCAGCTCATTACGGGAAGGGATGGAGCAGTACTTC
D: NA; J: TRBJ2-3; V: TRBV19; size: NA; CDR3: CASMIYGADTQYF; DNA: TGTGCCAGTATGATATACGGGGCAGATACGCAGTATTTT
D: NA; J: TRBJ1-2; V: TRBV19; size: NA; CDR3: CASSMRVLGYGYTF; DNA: TGTGCCAGTAGCATGCGGGTATTGGGGTATGGCTACACCTTC
D: NA; J: TRBJ1-4; V: TRBV7-9; size: NA; CDR3: CASSLTDEKLFF; DNA: TGTGCCAGCAGCCTAACCGATGAAAAACTGTTTTTT
D: TRBD2; J: TRBJ2-1; V: TRBV27; size: NA; CDR3: CASSSSSGLNEQFF; DNA: TGTGCCAGCAGCAGCTCTAGCGGACTTAATGAGCAGTTCTTC
D: NA; J: TRBJ2-3; V: TRBV9; size: once; CDR3: CASSPGGLDTQYF; DNA: TGTGCCAGCAGCCCGGGGGGCCTGGATACGCAGTATTTT
D: NA; J: TRBJ2-4; V: TRBV27; size: NA; CDR3: CASSSHQGGKNIQYF; DNA: TGTGCCAGCAGTTCCCACCAGGGAGGCAAAAACATTCAGTACTTC
D: TRBD1; J: TRBJ1-1; V: TRBV3-1/TRBV3-2; size: NA; CDR3: CASRGDRSTEAFF; DNA: TGTGCCAGCAGAGGGGACAGGAGCACTGAAGCTTTCTTT
D: TRBD1; J: TRBJ2-5; V: TRBV6-2/TRBV6-3; size: NA; CDR3: CASSPTAGTVETQYF; DNA: TGTGCCAGCAGTCCAACCGCCGGGACAGTTGAGACCCAGTACTTC
D: TRBD1; J: TRBJ1-1; V: TRBV4-3; size: few; CDR3: CASSQVLAGGRTEAFF; DNA: TGCGCCAGCAGCCAAGTCTTGGCAGGGGGCCGTACTGAAGCTTTCTTT
D: TRBD1; J: TRBJ2-1; V: TRBV9; size: NA; CDR3: CASSTGQASSYNEQFF; DNA: TGTGCCAGCAGCACGGGACAGGCGAGCTCCTACAATGAGCAGTTCTTC
D: TRBD2; J: TRBJ2-1; V: TRBV5-1; size: NA; CDR3: CASSLAGGTNEQFF; DNA: TGCGCCAGCAGCTTGGCGGGGGGAACGAATGAGCAGTTCTTC
D: NA; J: TRBJ1-5; V: TRBV5-5; size: NA; CDR3: CASSLTASSNQPQHF; DNA: TGTGCCAGCAGCCTGACAGCTTCGAGCAATCAGCCCCAGCATTTT
D: TRBD1; J: TRBJ1-2; V: TRBV28; size: NA; CDR3: CASSLSHRGDGYTF; DNA: TGTGCCAGCAGTTTATCCCACAGGGGGGATGGCTACACCTTC
D: TRBD2; J: TRBJ2-3; V: TRBV11-2; size: once; CDR3: CASSKTASGGYTDTQYF; DNA: TGTGCCAGCAGCAAAACTGCTAGCGGGGGCTACACAGATACGCAGTATTTT
D: TRBD1; J: TRBJ1-5; V: TRBV3-1/TRBV3-2; size: NA; CDR3: CASSHGQGQNQPQHF; DNA: TGTGCCAGCAGCCACGGACAGGGGCAGAATCAGCCCCAGCATTTT
D: NA; J: TRBJ1-5; V: TRBV2; size: NA; CDR3: CASRGARGGGNQPQHF; DNA: TGTGCCAGCAGGGGGGCGAGAGGGGGTGGCAATCAGCCCCAGCATTTT
D: TRBD2; J: TRBJ2-5; V: TRBV19; size: NA; CDR3: CASSIGGGGAGETQYF; DNA: TGTGCCAGTAGTATAGGGGGCGGGGGGGCGGGAGAGACCCAGTACTTC
D: NA; J: TRBJ2-7; V: TRBV20-1; size: NA; CDR3: CSASNEGVPPYEQYF; DNA: TGCAGTGCTAGTAACGAGGGGGTTCCACCTTACGAGCAGTACTTC
D: TRBD2; J: TRBJ2-7; V: TRBV27; size: NA; CDR3: CASSSGGGRREQYF; DNA: TGTGCCAGCAGTTCCGGGGGGGGGCGACGGGAGCAGTACTTC
D: TRBD1; J: TRBJ1-4; V: TRBV25-1; size: few; CDR3: CASSARTGVSEKLFF; DNA: TGTGCCAGCAGTGCCCGGACAGGGGTTAGTGAAAAACTGTTTTTT
D: NA; J: TRBJ1-2; V: TRBV19; size: NA; CDR3: CASSSGKGDGYTF; DNA: TGTGCCAGTAGTTCTGGAAAGGGGGATGGCTACACCTTC
D: TRBD1; J: TRBJ1-2; V: TRBV19; size: few; CDR3: CASINRNRGQGYTF; DNA: TGTGCCAGTATCAATCGGAACAGGGGGCAAGGCTACACCTTC
D: NA; J: TRBJ1-1; V: TRBV19; size: NA; CDR3: CASSIGGVGAEAFF; DNA: TGTGCCAGTAGTATAGGTGGGGTAGGGGCTGAAGCTTTCTTT
D: TRBD2; J: TRBJ2-4; V: TRBV5-1; size: once; CDR3: CASSSGLATPENIQYF; DNA: TGCGCCAGCAGCTCGGGACTAGCGACCCCGGAAAACATTCAGTACTTC
D: TRBD1; J: TRBJ1-4; V: TRBV7-6; size: NA; CDR3: CASSLVGGKDEKLFF; DNA: TGTGCCAGCAGCTTAGTAGGGGGCAAGGATGAAAAACTGTTTTTT
D: NA; J: TRBJ1-5; V: TRBV7-8; size: few; CDR3: CASSPLSTEANQPQHF; DNA: TGTGCCAGCAGCCCCCTCAGTACCGAGGCCAATCAGCCCCAGCATTTT
D: NA; J: TRBJ2-7; V: TRBV7-9; size: few; CDR3: CASSLAAPSYEQYF; DNA: TGTGCCAGCAGCTTAGCAGCTCCATCCTACGAGCAGTACTTC
D: NA; J: TRBJ1-1; V: TRBV3-1/TRBV3-2; size: NA; CDR3: CASSRAGGRVTEAFF; DNA: TGTGCCAGCAGCCGCGCCGGGGGGCGCGTAACTGAAGCTTTCTTT
D: TRBD1; J: TRBJ2-2; V: TRBV2; size: NA; CDR3: CASRRVGTGILTGELFF; DNA: TGTGCCAGCAGGCGGGTGGGGACAGGGATTCTGACCGGGGAGCTGTTTTTT
D: NA; J: TRBJ1-6; V: TRBV7-9; size: NA; CDR3: CASSITGGNSPLHF; DNA: TGTGCCAGCAGCATAACGGGGGGCAATTCACCCCTCCACTTT
D: NA; J: TRBJ1-6; V: TRBV5-8; size: NA; CDR3: CASSFPSQGNSPLHF; DNA: TGTGCCAGCAGCTTTCCCTCACAGGGAAATTCACCCCTCCACTTT
D: TRBD1; J: TRBJ1-5; V: TRBV30; size: NA; CDR3: CAWRTGGNQPQHF; DNA: TGTGCCTGGAGGACAGGGGGGAATCAGCCCCAGCATTTT
D: NA; J: TRBJ1-2; V: TRBV4-1; size: NA; CDR3: CASSQDPRASEDGYTF; DNA: TGCGCCAGCAGCCAAGACCCCAGGGCCTCAGAGGATGGCTACACCTTC
D: NA; J: TRBJ2-3; V: TRBV25-1; size: NA; CDR3: CASSHKEASATQYF; DNA: TGTGCCAGCAGTCATAAGGAGGCTAGCGCGACGCAGTATTTT
D: TRBD1; J: TRBJ1-2; V: TRBV24-1; size: NA; CDR3: CATSEGRGQGYGYTF; DNA: TGTGCCACCAGCGAGGGCAGGGGGCAAGGCTATGGCTACACCTTC